One and the same sample provided the 28 T cell receptor beta chains below, sequenced in a study of T-cell memory formation after mild COVID-19. MiXCR was run by TCRdb on the 5' RACE reads, yielding one entry per CDR3 protein. The sample shows 350,000 to 550,000 distinct CDR3 sequences, about 20% of them seen only once. Sequences were obtained from PBMCs or a T cell subset sorted from them (not recorded which). Receptors were obtained from a man aged 18 to 29 who had mild COVID-19 (a few samples of this study predate the infection). Cell type and time point are not known.

The sample holds a few counts of this clonotype. This chain joins TRBV29-1 and TRBJ1-5; TRBD1 matches at 10 bases. This CDR3 has 13 residues. V was pared by 6 bases and J by 6 bases, with 5 bases of the junction left unmatched. CDR1 and CDR2 from the germline V gene are SQVTM and ANQGSEA. CDR3 sequence: CSVGQGSGQPQHF. CDR3 sequence (DNA): TGCAGCGTGGGACAGGGGTCGGGTCAGCCCCAGCATTTT.

The chain is built from TRBV18 and TRBJ2-2; D is unclear. V dropped 3 bases and J dropped 4 bases, with 6 bases sitting between them. The CDR3 has 13 amino acids. The germline CDR1 and CDR2 sequences are KGHSH and LQKENI. In DNA, the CDR3 is TGTGCCAGCTCACCTAATCCCACCGGGGAGCTGTTTTTT. Translation gives CASSPNPTGELFF.

The rearrangement links TRBV7-9 to TRBJ2-1; D uncertain. The germline V gene has CDR1 SEHNR and CDR2 FQNEAQ (reference sequence). The CDR3 contains 11 residues. The V gene lost 4 bases and the J gene lost 9 bases, with 7 bases spanning the gap. The CDR3 sequence is CASSSLGEQFF. The CDR3 DNA reads as TGTGCCAGCAGCTCCCTGGGTGAGCAGTTCTTC.

This chain joins TRBV2 and TRBJ2-3; unclear D gene. There are 13 residues in the CDR3. Germline assignment: CDR1 SNHLY and CDR2 FYNNEI. Trimming left V 2 bases short and J 6 bases short, with 9 bases between. The CDR3 here is CASSEPGRDTQYF. The CDR3 nucleotides read TGTGCCAGCAGTGAACCCGGACGGGATACGCAGTATTTT. The full variable domain, rest sourced from reference TRBV2 and TRBJ2-3, is EPEVTQTPSHQVTQMGQEVILRCVPISNHLYFYWYRQILGQKVEFLVSFYNNEISEKSEIFDDQFSVERPDGSNFTLKIRSTKLEDSAMYFCASSEPGRDTQYFGPGTRLTVL.

The chain joins TRBV28 to TRBJ2-7; TRBD1 agrees at 10 bases. Germline V CDR1 and CDR2: MDHEN, SYDVKM. V dropped 6 bases and J dropped 6; count of bases not matched to a gene: 11. This CDR3 is 15 amino acids long. DNA for the CDR3: TGTGCCAGCAGCCACGCCGGGACAGGGGCTCGCGAGCAGTACGTC. Translated, it gives CASSHAGTGAREQYV.

The sample holds a few counts of this clonotype. The rearrangement uses TRBV9 and TRBJ2-7; a possible D gene is TRBD2 (5 bases). V lost 10 bases and J lost 4, with 15 bases in between. This CDR3 is 12 amino acids long. Per germline, CDR1 SGDLS and CDR2 YYNGEE. The CDR3 coding sequence is TGTGCCGCGGCAGCAGGAGGTTACGAGCAGTACTTC. Its translation is CAAAAGGYEQYF.

This clonotype came up a few times. The chain has TRBV7-2 and TRBJ1-2; 10 bases agree with TRBD1. Trimming took 5 bases from V and 8 from J; bases not matched to a gene: 5. The CDR3 length is 13 residues. Germline CDR1 SGHTA, CDR2 FQGNSA. CDR3 sequence reads: CASSPDRGQGYTF. The CDR3 nucleotides read TGTGCCAGCAGCCCCGACAGGGGGCAAGGCTACACCTTC.

This clonotype turned up a few times. This chain connects TRBV6-2 or TRBV6-3 to TRBJ2-5; 9 positions agree with TRBD2. Germline loops: CDR1 MNHEY, CDR2 SVGEGT. The CDR3 consists of 13 residues. The V gene end was trimmed by 6 bases and the J gene end by 4 bases; junction bases not matched to a gene: 3. The CDR3 DNA reads as TGTGCCAGCAGGACTAGCGGCGCAGAGACCCAGTACTTC. Residues: CASRTSGAETQYF.

This clonotype appeared a few times. V is TRBV20-1 and J is TRBJ2-7; 9 nucleotides agree with TRBD1. Germline V CDR1 and CDR2: DFQATT, SNEGSKA (reference sequence). CDR3 length: 14 amino acids. Unmatched junction bases numbered 6, after V lost 2 bases and J lost 4 bases. The CDR3 reads CSARLDRGVYEQYF. The CDR3 DNA reads as TGCAGTGCTAGATTGGACAGGGGCGTATACGAGCAGTACTTC.

This clonotype showed up just a few times. The V and J genes are TRBV5-1 and TRBJ1-1, with TRBD1 as a possible D gene (5 bases). The CDR3 runs 14 residues. Germline CDR1 SGHRS, CDR2 YFSETQ. Trimming cost V 3 bases and J 2 bases, with 11 bases left between them. This CDR3 is CASSYQGPNTEAFF. The CDR3 DNA follows: TGCGCCAGCAGCTACCAGGGCCCAAACACTGAAGCTTTCTTT. The full variable domain, rest sourced from reference TRBV5-1 and TRBJ1-1, is KAGVTQTPRYLIKTRGQQVTLSCSPISGHRSVSWYQQTPGQGLQFLFEYFSETQRNKGNFPGRFSGRQFSNSRSEMNVSTLELGDSALYLCASSYQGPNTEAFFGQGTRLTVV.

This clonotype was detected a few times. The chain links TRBV6-5 to TRBJ2-2; the match to TRBD2 covers 8 bases. CDR1 and CDR2 from the germline V gene are MNHEY and SVGAGI. J lost 7 bases, V lost 2 bases, and 9 bases had no gene match. The CDR3 is 16 amino acids. The CDR3 is CASSYVRGGRGGELFF. The DNA for the CDR3 is TGTGCCAGCAGTTACGTACGGGGGGGCCGAGGCGGGGAGCTGTTTTTT.

The rearrangement joins TRBV5-1 to TRBJ2-7; no firm D call. V gave up 7 bases and J gave up 4 bases, with 21 bases separating them. Looked up from germline, CDR1 is SGHRS and CDR2 is YFSETQ. This CDR3 is 15 amino acids long. CDR3 protein: CASHLGGRTPYEQYF. The DNA of the CDR3 is TGCGCCAGCCACCTGGGCGGTCGGACCCCTTACGAGCAGTACTTC.

There are a few counts of this clonotype. V gene TRBV10-3 combines with J gene TRBJ1-1, with D maybe TRBD1 (6 bases). Per germline, CDR1 ENHRY and CDR2 SYGVKD. Trimming stripped 10 bases from V and 2 bases from J, with 8 bases between. The CDR3 is made up of 11 amino acids. This chain's CDR3 is CATQGNTEAFF. In DNA form, the CDR3 reads TGTGCCACACAGGGTAACACTGAAGCTTTCTTT.

This clonotype turned up a few times. This rearrangement joins TRBV12-3 or TRBV12-4 to TRBJ2-3; 12 positions match TRBD2. V was pared by 5 bases and J by 2 bases, with 5 bases of the junction left unmatched. The CDR3 extends over 16 amino acids. The CDR3 bases are TGTGCCAGCAGTGAGACTAGCGGGGGTTTCACAGATACGCAGTATTTT. The encoded protein is CASSETSGGFTDTQYF.

This clonotype was seen many times. This chain joins TRBV5-1 and TRBJ2-7, with no clear D. The CDR3 runs 13 residues. The ends were cut back, 0 bases at V and 5 bases at J, with 9 bases in the middle. Per germline, CDR1 SGHRS and CDR2 YFSETQ. CDR3: CASSLGQVHEQYF. In DNA, the CDR3 is TGCGCCAGCAGCTTGGGTCAGGTCCACGAGCAGTACTTC. Drawing the rest from reference TRBV5-1 and TRBJ2-7, the complete variable domain is KAGVTQTPRYLIKTRGQQVTLSCSPISGHRSVSWYQQTPGQGLQFLFEYFSETQRNKGNFPGRFSGRQFSNSRSEMNVSTLELGDSALYLCASSLGQVHEQYFGPGTRLTVT.

The sample holds many counts of this clonotype. This rearrangement joins TRBV4-2 to TRBJ1-2; D remains ambiguous. Germline lookup yields CDR1 LGHNA and CDR2 YNFKEQ. The CDR3 sequence is 13 residues long. Trimming removed 4 bases from V and 3 bases from J, with 9 bases in between. The CDR3 coding sequence is TGTGCCAGCAGCCTTAAGGGAGACTATGGCTACACCTTC. Residues: CASSLKGDYGYTF.

This rearrangement joins TRBV5-1 to TRBJ2-7, with a weak D call TRBD2 (5 bases). Trimming took off 4 bases at V and 3 bases at J, with 11 bases between the two ends. Germline V gene sequence: CDR1 SGHRS, CDR2 YFSETQ. The CDR3 runs to 13 residues. CDR3 DNA: TGCGCCAGCAGCCCCGGGGAGATCTACGAGCAGTACGTC. Residues: CASSPGEIYEQYV.

The chain has TRBV7-6 and TRBJ2-2; TRBD1 aligns across 9 bases. This CDR3 is 17 amino acids long. The germline CDR1 and CDR2 sequences are SGHVS and FNYEAQ. The J segment lost 4 bases and the V segment lost 0 bases, leaving 6 bases of the junction unmatched. CDR3 DNA: TGTGCCAGCAGCTTAGCCTGGACAGGGGACGGCACCGGGGAGCTGTTTTTT. Protein: CASSLAWTGDGTGELFF.

This clonotype occurred many times. The chain is built from TRBV14 and TRBJ2-1; D possibly corresponds to TRBD2 (5 bases). The CDR3 is 13 residues long. Germline lookup yields CDR1 SGHDN and CDR2 FVKESK. V was shortened by 4 bases and J by 6 bases, with 10 bases between the two germline ends. The CDR3 sequence: CASSPGLVNEQFF. DNA for the CDR3: TGTGCCAGCAGCCCCGGACTTGTCAATGAGCAGTTCTTC. Full variable domain (remainder filled in from reference TRBV14 and TRBJ2-1): EAGVTQFPSHSVIEKGQTVTLRCDPISGHDNLYWYRRVMGKEIKFLLHFVKESKQDESGMPNNRFLAERTGGTYSTLKVQPAELEDSGVYFCASSPGLVNEQFFGPGTRLTVL.

This clonotype has only a few counts. J is TRBJ1-6 and V is TRBV9; D call uncertain. The germline V gene has CDR1 SGDLS and CDR2 YYNGEE. The V end was cut by 3 bases, the J end by 4 bases, with 14 bases between. The CDR3 is made up of 16 amino acids. The CDR3 spells CASSANSNRYNSPLHF. In DNA form, the CDR3 reads TGTGCCAGCAGCGCCAATTCTAACAGATATAATTCACCCCTCCACTTT.

The chain couples TRBV12-3 or TRBV12-4 to TRBJ1-2; no firm D call. This CDR3 is 11 amino acids long. Trimming stripped 7 bases from V and 10 bases from J, with 13 bases between. Here the CDR3 reads CASTGPAAYTF. CDR3 sequence (DNA): TGTGCCAGCACTGGGCCCGCCGCCTACACCTTC.

The table lists this clonotype with many counts. The rearrangement joins TRBV7-9 to TRBJ2-5, with D unclear. Trimming removed 9 bases from V and 5 bases from J, with 19 bases in between. Germline V gene data show CDR1 as SEHNR and CDR2 as FQNEAQ (reference sequence). The CDR3 spans 14 residues. In DNA, the CDR3 is TGTGCCAGTAAACGAGTGACGGCCCTGGAGACCCAGTACTTC. This sequence encodes CASKRVTALETQYF.

The chain has TRBV19 and TRBJ1-4, with no clear D. In germline, CDR1 is LNHDA, CDR2 SQIVND (reference sequence). Trimming shortened V by 10 bases and J by 0 bases, and 12 bases separated the two germline ends. This CDR3 is 14 amino acids long. The CDR3 DNA is TGTGCCACTTTAGACCCGTCAACTAATGAAAAACTGTTTTTT. Translating gives CATLDPSTNEKLFF.

This clonotype has only a few counts. The chain uses TRBV6-5 and TRBJ2-2, with TRBD2 as a possible D gene (7 bases). CDR1 and CDR2 from the germline V gene are MNHEY and SVGAGI. The CDR3 totals 14 residues. Trimming took off 6 bases at V and 4 bases at J, with 12 bases between the two ends. The CDR3 coding sequence is TGTGCCAGCAGGGTCGGGGGGCGCACCGGGGAGCTGTTTTTT. This codes for CASRVGGRTGELFF.

This clonotype showed up just a few times. The chain carries TRBV2 and TRBJ1-1; TRBD1 matches at 7 bases. Germline CDR1 and CDR2: SNHLY and FYNNEI. The CDR3 has 15 residues. The ends lost 6 bases at V and 2 bases at J; junction bases unmatched: 9. The CDR3 region is CASRDRRAANTEAFF. The CDR3 DNA follows: TGTGCCAGCAGGGACAGGAGGGCGGCCAACACTGAAGCTTTCTTT.

This clonotype was recorded a few times. The CDR3 DNA sequence: TGTGCCTGGACGAAACCCCGGGGGAACCTATACGAGCAGTACTTC. Protein: CAWTKPRGNLYEQYF. The chain has TRBV30 and TRBJ2-7; possible D gene TRBD2, 6 bases. CDR1 and CDR2 from the germline V gene are GTSNPN and SVGIG (reference sequence). The CDR3 loop spans 15 amino acids. The V end lost 4 bases, the J end lost 4 bases, and 20 bases lay between the germline ends.

This clonotype has a handful of counts. V and J are TRBV4-3 and TRBJ2-7, with D maybe TRBD2 (6 bases). There are 14 residues in the CDR3. CDR1 LGHNA and CDR2 YSLEER come from the germline V gene. V was pared by 4 bases and J by 3 bases, with 13 bases between. The chain's CDR3 is CASSRAGIGYEQYF. Here the CDR3 DNA reads TGCGCCAGCAGCCGGGCGGGGATAGGCTACGAGCAGTACTTC.

The chain couples TRBV5-5 to TRBJ1-5; TRBD1 is a possible D gene (6 bases). The germline V gene encodes CDR1 SGHKS and CDR2 YYEKEE (reference sequence). This CDR3 region has 15 residues. Trimming cost V 4 bases and J 0 bases, with 11 bases left between them. CDR3 in amino acids: CASSQDSPSNQPQHF. DNA of the CDR3: TGTGCCAGCAGCCAGGACAGCCCTAGCAATCAGCCCCAGCATTTT.